Sequencing of this TCR beta chain was carried out in a study of shared clonotypes between healthy human individuals. Looking at the study overall: Researchers assigned three CD4 naive, three CD4 memory, two CD8 naive and one CD8 memory plate to each donor. Whole-study findings and limits: Sampling used blood alone; tissue repertoires probably differ.

CD45RO-negative cells were positively selected for CCR7, leaving out terminally differentiated effector memory CD45RA+ cells. The study drew its donors from healthy HIV-negative adults without recent acute infections or vaccinations. All donors were Caucasian adults living in Nashville, Tennessee. V shed 5 bases and J shed 10 bases, with 21 bases lying between them. This CDR3 has 15 amino acids. CDR1 SEHNR and CDR2 FQNEAQ come from the germline V gene (reference sequence). As for this clone: Its matching antigen is unknown.

The table came from immunoSEQ multiplex PCR; TCRdb's copy has only in-frame clones and leaves some out. The sample holds about 2.1 million clones, over 85% seen once. The genes are TRBV7-9 and TRBJ2-1, with D perhaps being TRBD1 or TRBD2 (6 bases each). The sequencing input was naive CD8+ T cells from PBMCs. The clonotype originates from a young man in good health. Some clones in this sample may be carry-over from other donors' samples. The CDR3 DNA sequence: TGTGCCAGCAGCCTGCGACAGGAGGGAGCTGCCGAGCAGTTCTTC. Its translation: CASSLRQEGAAEQFF.